Following are 23 T cell receptor beta chains from one sample sequenced in a study of PD-L1 blockade in urothelial cancer. Sequencing was performed with immunoSEQ multiplex PCR; in TCRdb, only in-frame clones are kept and a portion is missing. The table records approximately 110,000 clones, approximately 86% of them present only once. The sample consisted of PBMCs, taken around atezolizumab (anti-PD-L1) treatment. Every receptor here comes from a man in his forties or fifties with urothelial cancer.

This clone was counted between two and nine times. The rearrangement links TRBV18 to TRBJ2-1; 9 bases agree with TRBD1. V lost 4 bases to trimming and J lost 5 bases; unmatched junction nucleotides: 12. CDR1 is KGHSH and CDR2 is LQKENI in the germline V gene. The CDR3 sequence is 17 residues long. CDR3 DNA sequence: TGTGCCAGCTCACAACTCGGCTCCGGGACAGGGAACAATGAGCAGTTCTTC. Translated, it gives CASSQLGSGTGNNEQFF.

This sequence joins TRBV18 and TRBJ2-7; 9 positions match TRBD1. The V gene end was trimmed by 0 bases and the J gene end by 3 bases; junction bases not matched to a gene: 6. The CDR3 sequence is 16 residues long. Germline V lookup: CDR1 KGHSH, CDR2 LQKENI. As DNA, the CDR3 is TGTGCCAGCTCACCACCAGGGACAGGGAGCCTCTACGAGCAGTACTTC. Amino acid sequence: CASSPPGTGSLYEQYF.

The V call is TRBV2, the J call TRBJ2-5, with TRBD1 matching 10 bases. CDR1 and CDR2 (germline): SNHLY, FYNNEI. CDR3 length equals 14 residues. With 8 bases clipped from V and 7 bases from J, the junction kept 10 bases outside the gene matches. The CDR3 DNA sequence: TGTGCCAGCTTGACAGGGGGCAACATTGGGACCCAGTACTTC. Translated, it gives CASLTGGNIGTQYF. The variable domain in full, with the rest retrieved from reference TRBV2 and TRBJ2-5, is EPEVTQTPSHQVTQMGQEVILRCVPISNHLYFYWYRQILGQKVEFLVSFYNNEISEKSEIFDDQFSVERPDGSNFTLKIRSTKLEDSAMYFCASLTGGNIGTQYFGPGTRLLVL.

CDR3 amino acids: CASSFAGSQPQHF. In DNA, the CDR3 is TGTGCCAGCAGTTTCGCAGGGTCGCAGCCCCAGCATTTT. The chain joins TRBV28 to TRBJ1-5; D is perhaps TRBD1 (5 bases). V dropped 3 bases and J dropped 7 bases, with 10 bases sitting between them. CDR1 is MDHEN, CDR2 SYDVKM, per germline. The CDR3 covers 13 residues.

J is TRBJ2-7 and V is TRBV2, with 7 nucleotides matching TRBD2. The CDR3 consists of 15 residues. Germline lookup yields CDR1 SNHLY and CDR2 FYNNEI. The V gene end was trimmed by 4 bases and the J gene end by 2 bases; junction bases not matched to a gene: 8. The chain's CDR3 is CASSVYLAETYEQYF. CDR3 DNA: TGTGCCAGCAGTGTATATCTAGCGGAAACCTACGAGCAGTACTTC.

The chain carries TRBV6-1 and TRBJ2-1, with 9 bases fitting TRBD1. Germline V gene data show CDR1 as MNHNS and CDR2 as SASEGT. This CDR3 is built from 14 residues. V was pared by 9 bases and J by 9 bases, with 12 bases of the junction left unmatched. In DNA, the CDR3 is TGTGCCAGTACCGGGACAGGGAGTAGGGTTGAGCAGTTCTTC. It codes for CASTGTGSRVEQFF.

CDR3 loop: CASLEGANNQPQHF. CDR3 coding DNA: TGTGCCAGTCTCGAAGGGGCGAACAATCAGCCCCAGCATTTT. The chain recombines TRBV28 with TRBJ1-5; D is perhaps TRBD1 (5 bases). This CDR3 is built from 14 residues. From germline, CDR1 is MDHEN and CDR2 SYDVKM. Trimming left V 9 bases short and J 3 bases short, with 15 bases between.

The chain links TRBV9 to TRBJ2-2; a weak D match, TRBD2 (5 bases). Germline CDR1 and CDR2: SGDLS and YYNGEE. V gave up 0 bases and J gave up 5 bases, with 11 bases separating them. This CDR3 region has 15 residues. The DNA for the CDR3 is TGTGCCAGCAGCGTAGTGGGAGCTGGGACCGGGGAGCTGTTTTTT. This sequence encodes CASSVVGAGTGELFF.

The rearrangement links TRBV7-2 to TRBJ2-5; D might be TRBD2 (7 bases). The V and J ends lost 3 bases and 2 bases respectively, with 16 bases between them. CDR1 is SGHTA and CDR2 is FQGNSA in the germline V gene. This CDR3 comprises 16 residues. For the CDR3, the DNA is TGTGCCAGCAGCTTCTATAGGGGGGGACTACAAGAGACCCAGTACTTC. This codes for CASSFYRGGLQETQYF.

This chain connects TRBV2 to TRBJ1-6, with D unresolved. Per germline, CDR1 SNHLY and CDR2 FYNNEI. V shed 4 bases and J shed 9 bases, with 16 bases lying between them. The CDR3 contains 15 residues. The CDR3 DNA reads as TGTGCCAGCAGTGGGGAGGTACTTTTCGGTTCACCCCTCCACTTT. This encodes CASSGEVLFGSPLHF.

The rearrangement links TRBV11-3 to TRBJ2-1; 9 bases match TRBD2. With 4 bases clipped from V and 4 bases from J, the junction kept 2 bases outside the gene matches. Germline lookup yields CDR1 SGHNT and CDR2 YENEEA. The CDR3 runs 14 residues. The CDR3 sequence is CASSSSGAYNEQFF. CDR3 sequence (DNA): TGTGCCAGCAGCTCTAGCGGGGCATACAATGAGCAGTTCTTC.

The J gene is TRBJ2-7, the V gene TRBV5-6, with a tentative D call TRBD2 (5 bases). This CDR3 contains 12 residues. The germline V gene encodes CDR1 SGHDT and CDR2 YYEEEE. V lost 2 bases and J lost 6, with 9 bases in between. This chain's CDR3 is CASSFLRGEQYF. Here the CDR3 DNA reads TGTGCCAGCAGCTTCCTCCGGGGCGAGCAGTACTTC.

V is TRBV6-1 and J is TRBJ1-1, with a possible D match to TRBD1 (6 bases). From germline, CDR1 is MNHNS and CDR2 SASEGT. Trimming took off 8 bases at V and 5 bases at J, with 15 bases between the two ends. The CDR3 extends over 13 amino acids. The CDR3 region is CASSREQGTEAFF. The CDR3 bases are TGTGCCAGCTCACGAGAACAGGGAACTGAAGCTTTCTTT.

This sequence joins TRBV2 and TRBJ1-3; D is uncertain. V was clipped by 6 bases and J by 1 base, with 10 bases between them. The CDR3 totals 14 residues. Germline V CDR1 and CDR2: SNHLY, FYNNEI. CDR3 amino acids: CASRTGGSGNTIYF. The CDR3 DNA reads as TGTGCCAGCAGGACGGGTGGTTCTGGAAACACCATATATTTT.

The CDR3 loop reads CASSEKHRGTEAFF. The CDR3 region has the DNA TGTGCCAGCAGTGAAAAACACCGGGGCACTGAAGCTTTCTTT. This chain links TRBV2 with TRBJ1-1; no clear D gene. The germline CDR1 and CDR2 sequences are SNHLY and FYNNEI. The CDR3 spans 14 residues. The ends were cut back, 2 bases at V and 4 bases at J, with 11 bases in the middle.

This clone occurred once. V usage is TRBV18 and J usage is TRBJ2-7; possibly TRBD2 for D (5 bases). The CDR3 is made up of 12 amino acids. Germline loops: CDR1 KGHSH, CDR2 LQKENI. The V end was cut by 3 bases, the J end by 6 bases, with 9 bases between. CDR3 region: CASSPSAGEQYF. CDR3 nucleotides: TGTGCCAGCTCACCCAGTGCGGGCGAGCAGTACTTC.

This chain connects TRBV5-4 to TRBJ2-1; tentatively, D is TRBD2 (5 bases). This CDR3 comprises 16 residues. Germline V gene sequence: CDR1 SGHNT, CDR2 YYREEE (reference sequence). V lost 3 bases and J 1 base, leaving 14 bases between the germline ends. CDR3 DNA: TGTGCCAGCAGCTCCGCCCTAGCAAGGTCCTACAATGAGCAGTTCTTC. Translated, it gives CASSSALARSYNEQFF.

This clone was detected only once. J is TRBJ2-7 and V is TRBV2; D is possibly TRBD1 (6 bases). V gave up 6 bases and J gave up 2 bases, with 14 bases separating them. This CDR3 region has 14 residues. Germline V gene lookup returns CDR1 SNHLY and CDR2 FYNNEI. CDR3 protein: CASRGASPPYEQYF. The CDR3 nucleotides are TGTGCCAGCAGGGGGGCCAGCCCGCCCTACGAGCAGTACTTC.

The CDR3 loop is CAWSLGGRARLEQYF. In nucleotides, the CDR3 is TGTGCCTGGAGTCTGGGCGGGAGGGCCAGGTTGGAGCAGTACTTC. This chain uses TRBV30 with TRBJ2-7, with 9 bases that match TRBD2. This CDR3 spans 15 amino acids. The V gene end was trimmed by 2 bases and the J gene end by 7 bases; junction bases not matched to a gene: 12. The germline gives CDR1 GTSNPN, CDR2 SVGIG (reference sequence). The full variable domain, completed using reference TRBV30 and TRBJ2-7, is SQTIHQWPATLVQPVGSPLSLECTVEGTSNPNLYWYRQAAGRGLQLLFYSVGIGQISSEVPQNLSASRPQDRQFILSSKKLLLSDSGFYLCAWSLGGRARLEQYFGPGTRLTVT.

As regards this clone: The same CDR3 arises from other DNA sequences in this sample as well. The genes are TRBV11-2 and TRBJ2-5; 9 bases line up with TRBD1. The ends lost 1 base at V and 0 bases at J; junction bases unmatched: 0. The CDR3 spans 15 residues. The V gene's germline CDR1 is SGHAT and CDR2 FQNNGV. CDR3 protein: CASSLGDRDQETQYF. The CDR3 bases are TGTGCCAGCAGCTTAGGGGACAGGGACCAAGAGACCCAGTACTTC.

The V call is TRBV19, the J call TRBJ1-5, with D hard to call. Germline loops: CDR1 LNHDA, CDR2 SQIVND (reference sequence). The ends were cut back, 7 bases at V and 4 bases at J, with 14 bases in the middle. The CDR3 contains 14 residues. The CDR3 DNA sequence: TGTGCCAGTAACCCAAACGGGGAGAATCAGCCCCAGCATTTT. Translation gives CASNPNGENQPQHF.

The chain recombines TRBV4-1 with TRBJ2-7, with 10 positions matching TRBD1. CDR3 size: 16 residues. Germline V CDR1 and CDR2: MGHRA, YSYEKL. The J segment lost 2 bases and the V segment lost 1 base, leaving 5 bases of the junction unmatched. CDR3 protein: CASSQGPGQGTYEQYF. CDR3 coding DNA: TGCGCCAGCAGCCAAGGGCCGGGACAGGGGACCTACGAGCAGTACTTC.

CDR3 coding DNA: TGTGCCACCCATCCGGGACAGCGGTACTATGGCTACACCTTC. Its protein is CATHPGQRYYGYTF. The genes are TRBV6-5 and TRBJ1-2, with 7 bases lining up with TRBD1. The V and J ends lost 10 bases and 3 bases, in that order; junction bases with no gene match: 11. CDR3 size: 14 residues. The germline gives CDR1 MNHEY, CDR2 SVGAGI.